The T cell receptor beta chain under discussion was sequenced for a study of blood T cell repertoires in COVID-19. Study-level information: Spain, Italy and the United States supplied samples that represented acute and convalescent COVID-19. Nucleic acid was either cDNA or gDNA, and it came from T cells, B-cell-depleted T cells, or PBMCs.

CDR3 size: 13 residues. Trimming at V came to 7 bases and at J to 9 bases, leaving 8 bases not matched to a gene. Original processing methods: Amplification of reference gene primers provided the estimated nucleated cell counts. Only in-frame clones appear in the TCRdb table, and some are missing; sequencing was by immunoSEQ multiplex PCR. D and trimming come from the DNA, and the V and J calls and clone size come from that table. The sample lists about 100,000 clones, 75% to 95% seen once, with less than 1.5% in the top ten. The chain uses TRBV12-3 or TRBV12-4 and TRBJ2-2; 7 bases match TRBD1. This TCR was recovered from a woman aged 25 to 39 with acute or convalescent COVID-19. What was sequenced was peripheral blood. CDR3 protein: CASTREGGRELFF. The CDR3, as DNA: TGTGCCAGCACGAGGGAAGGGGGCCGGGAGCTGTTTTTT.